This T cell receptor (beta chain) was observed in a study of T cell responses to AZD1222 COVID-19 vaccine. The CDR3 has 13 amino acids. Germline V CDR1 and CDR2: MNHEY, SVGAGI. Deletions cut 4 bases from V and 5 bases from J, with 11 bases between. Clones were read by immunoSEQ multiplex PCR, and TCRdb kept only the in-frame ones, dropping some. The repertoire holds about 70,000 clones, with 85% as singletons. About this clone: The antigen is undetermined.

Study-level results: Nearly half of spike-specific TCRs reportedly target unmutated variant regions. Only after the peak T cell response were repertoires sampled.

Sequences were derived from peripheral blood, sampled on day 0 of AZD1222 vaccination. This TCR derives from an adult in good health. The chain links TRBV6-5 to TRBJ1-1; D not resolved. In DNA, the CDR3 is TGTGCCAGCAGTTGGTCGGGGTGGACTGAAGCTTTCTTT. Translating gives CASSWSGWTEAFF.